A selection of T cell receptor beta chains follows, all from one sample in a study of shared clonotypes between healthy human individuals. Profiling relied on immunoSEQ multiplex PCR, and the TCRdb table lists in-frame clones only, not all of them. The table shows about 700,000 clones, with about 91% occurring only once. Sequenced material: naive CD8+ T cells sorted from blood. These receptors were collected from a young man in good health. Both conserved end residues are part of each CDR3. The D gene is left open where the match is weak. Rows give clone size only sometimes, using once, few, many, or a class for an expanded clone.

cdr3_nt: TGTGCCAGTAGTAAGACTAGCGGAGCCTACAATGAGCAGTTCTTC; cdr3_aa: CASSKTSGAYNEQFF; clone_size: NA; d_call: TRBD2; j_call: TRBJ2-1; v_call: TRBV19
cdr3_nt: TGTGCCAGCAGCAAACGTCTGGGACTAGCTGCGGGGGAGCTGTTTTTT; cdr3_aa: CASSKRLGLAAGELFF; clone_size: NA; d_call: NA; j_call: TRBJ2-2; v_call: TRBV21-1
cdr3_nt: TGTGCCAGCAGCTCCGACAGCGGGTCGTGGGAGCAGTACTTC; cdr3_aa: CASSSDSGSWEQYF; clone_size: NA; d_call: NA; j_call: TRBJ2-7; v_call: TRBV6-5
cdr3_nt: TGTGCCAGCAGTTTCTCGAAGACTAGACGAGGCTACAATGAGCAGTTCTTC; cdr3_aa: CASSFSKTRRGYNEQFF; clone_size: NA; d_call: NA; j_call: TRBJ2-1; v_call: TRBV27
cdr3_nt: TGTGCCAGCAGAATGACTAGCGGGAGTATATACGAGCAGTACTTC; cdr3_aa: CASRMTSGSIYEQYF; clone_size: NA; d_call: TRBD2; j_call: TRBJ2-7; v_call: TRBV7-2
cdr3_nt: TGTGCCAGCAGCGTAGTTGCGGTGGCAGATACGCAGTATTTT; cdr3_aa: CASSVVAVADTQYF; clone_size: NA; d_call: NA; j_call: TRBJ2-3; v_call: TRBV9
cdr3_nt: TGTGCCAGCATCCCCAGGTTCTTCAATCAGCCCCAGCATTTT; cdr3_aa: CASIPRFFNQPQHF; clone_size: NA; d_call: NA; j_call: TRBJ1-5; v_call: TRBV28
cdr3_nt: TGTGCCAGCAGCTTAGATAGCGCAGTCCCCTATGGCTACACCTTC; cdr3_aa: CASSLDSAVPYGYTF; clone_size: NA; d_call: NA; j_call: TRBJ1-2; v_call: TRBV11-2
cdr3_nt: TGCGCCAGCAGCCCTAGCGGGCTCTACGAGCAGTACTTC; cdr3_aa: CASSPSGLYEQYF; clone_size: once; d_call: TRBD2; j_call: TRBJ2-7; v_call: TRBV4-1
cdr3_nt: TGTGCCAGCCGAGGGACAGGGGGCTCCTACGAGCAGTACTTC; cdr3_aa: CASRGTGGSYEQYF; clone_size: NA; d_call: TRBD1; j_call: TRBJ2-7; v_call: TRBV27
cdr3_nt: TGTGCCAGCAGCGATGGGACTAGCGAGTACAATGAGCAGTTCTTC; cdr3_aa: CASSDGTSEYNEQFF; clone_size: NA; d_call: TRBD2; j_call: TRBJ2-1; v_call: TRBV14
cdr3_nt: TGTGCCAGCAGTTTCGGCGGTAGGGTTAATGAGCAGTTCTTC; cdr3_aa: CASSFGGRVNEQFF; clone_size: NA; d_call: NA; j_call: TRBJ2-1; v_call: TRBV27
cdr3_nt: TGTGCCAGCAGTTTCGGGAGTTTCCCCGGGGAGCTGTTTTTT; cdr3_aa: CASSFGSFPGELFF; clone_size: NA; d_call: NA; j_call: TRBJ2-2; v_call: TRBV27
cdr3_nt: TGTGCCAGCAGCTTAGATGGCGGGAACCAAGAGACCCAGTACTTC; cdr3_aa: CASSLDGGNQETQYF; clone_size: once; d_call: NA; j_call: TRBJ2-5; v_call: TRBV7-7
cdr3_nt: TGCAGCGGGTCAGGACTAGCGGGATCCAAATACAATGAGCAGTTCTTC; cdr3_aa: CSGSGLAGSKYNEQFF; clone_size: NA; d_call: TRBD2; j_call: TRBJ2-1; v_call: TRBV29-1
cdr3_nt: TGTGCCAGCAGTCCTGTTCCGCTAGGAAAACTGTTTTTT; cdr3_aa: CASSPVPLGKLFF; clone_size: once; d_call: NA; j_call: TRBJ1-4; v_call: TRBV27
cdr3_nt: TGTGCCAGCAGCGTGAGGACAGGGGGAACAGATACGCAGTATTTT; cdr3_aa: CASSVRTGGTDTQYF; clone_size: NA; d_call: TRBD1; j_call: TRBJ2-3; v_call: TRBV5-5
cdr3_nt: TGTGCCAGCAGCTATCCTGGTGTAACCTACGAGCAGTACTTC; cdr3_aa: CASSYPGVTYEQYF; clone_size: NA; d_call: NA; j_call: TRBJ2-7; v_call: TRBV5-5
cdr3_nt: TGTGCCAGCAGCTTAGAGCCAATATGGGCTGAAGCTTTCTTT; cdr3_aa: CASSLEPIWAEAFF; clone_size: NA; d_call: NA; j_call: TRBJ1-1; v_call: TRBV7-9
cdr3_nt: TGTGCCAGCAGCCGGGACTACTCCTACAATGAGCAGTTCTTC; cdr3_aa: CASSRDYSYNEQFF; clone_size: NA; d_call: TRBD2; j_call: TRBJ2-1; v_call: TRBV27
cdr3_nt: TGTGCCAGCAGTTCCCCGGGACAGCTCTATGGCTACACCTTC; cdr3_aa: CASSSPGQLYGYTF; clone_size: NA; d_call: TRBD1; j_call: TRBJ1-2; v_call: TRBV6-5
cdr3_nt: TGTGCCAGCAGTTGGGGCTCCGAGCAGTACTTC; cdr3_aa: CASSWGSEQYF; clone_size: NA; d_call: NA; j_call: TRBJ2-7; v_call: TRBV27
cdr3_nt: TGTGCCAGCAGCTTGGGAGAAAAACTGTTTTTT; cdr3_aa: CASSLGEKLFF; clone_size: NA; d_call: NA; j_call: TRBJ1-4; v_call: TRBV5-6
cdr3_nt: TGTGCCAGCAGCCTGAGCGGGAGCGTAGACGAGCAGTACTTC; cdr3_aa: CASSLSGSVDEQYF; clone_size: NA; d_call: TRBD2; j_call: TRBJ2-7; v_call: TRBV5-6
cdr3_nt: TGTGCCAGCAGCTTATTCGCCGGAAACCAAGAGACCCAGTACTTC; cdr3_aa: CASSLFAGNQETQYF; clone_size: NA; d_call: NA; j_call: TRBJ2-5; v_call: TRBV7-7
cdr3_nt: TGCGCCAGCAGCCAATACACCGGGGGCTACGAGCAGTACTTC; cdr3_aa: CASSQYTGGYEQYF; clone_size: NA; d_call: NA; j_call: TRBJ2-7; v_call: TRBV4-1
cdr3_nt: TGCAGCGTCAAGGGACTAGCGGAACTCACCGGGGAGCTGTTTTTT; cdr3_aa: CSVKGLAELTGELFF; clone_size: once; d_call: TRBD2; j_call: TRBJ2-2; v_call: TRBV29-1
cdr3_nt: TGTGCCAGCAGTTTATGGGATAGCGGGAGACCTTCCTACGAGCAGTACTTC; cdr3_aa: CASSLWDSGRPSYEQYF; clone_size: NA; d_call: TRBD2; j_call: TRBJ2-7; v_call: TRBV28
cdr3_nt: TGTGCCAGCAGCCCCAGAAGTAACTATGGCTACACCTTC; cdr3_aa: CASSPRSNYGYTF; clone_size: few; d_call: NA; j_call: TRBJ1-2; v_call: TRBV9
cdr3_nt: TGCAGCGTTATGGGCTTAGCGGGAGGTAGCACCGGGGAGCTGTTTTTT; cdr3_aa: CSVMGLAGGSTGELFF; clone_size: NA; d_call: TRBD2; j_call: TRBJ2-2; v_call: TRBV29-1
cdr3_nt: TGTGCCAGCACCGGGGGAGACTACGAGCAGTACTTC; cdr3_aa: CASTGGDYEQYF; clone_size: NA; d_call: NA; j_call: TRBJ2-7; v_call: TRBV2
cdr3_nt: TGTGCCAGTTCCGCAGAGGGGCAGAGCACAGATACGCAGTATTTT; cdr3_aa: CASSAEGQSTDTQYF; clone_size: NA; d_call: NA; j_call: TRBJ2-3; v_call: TRBV19
cdr3_nt: TGCGCCAGCAGCTTGGTGTTTAGACAGGACAATGAGCAGTTCTTC; cdr3_aa: CASSLVFRQDNEQFF; clone_size: NA; d_call: NA; j_call: TRBJ2-1; v_call: TRBV5-1
cdr3_nt: TGTGCCAGCAGACGACAGGGAGGCAATCAGCCCCAGCATTTT; cdr3_aa: CASRRQGGNQPQHF; clone_size: few; d_call: TRBD1; j_call: TRBJ1-5; v_call: TRBV2
cdr3_nt: TGTGCCAGCAGCTTACTTCCGGGCGGGCTCGAGCAGTACTTC; cdr3_aa: CASSLLPGGLEQYF; clone_size: NA; d_call: NA; j_call: TRBJ2-7; v_call: TRBV7-2
cdr3_nt: TGTGCCAGCAGTGACCCGTTAGCAGGTGCTACGGGGCAGTACTTC; cdr3_aa: CASSDPLAGATGQYF; clone_size: NA; d_call: NA; j_call: TRBJ2-7; v_call: TRBV25-1
cdr3_nt: TGCGCCAGCAGCCTCGCCAGGGGGCGCATGGATGAGCAGTTCTTC; cdr3_aa: CASSLARGRMDEQFF; clone_size: NA; d_call: TRBD1; j_call: TRBJ2-1; v_call: TRBV5-1
cdr3_nt: TGTGCCAGCAGCGTCGCCGGGAGGACGGCTGGAAACACCATATATTTT; cdr3_aa: CASSVAGRTAGNTIYF; clone_size: NA; d_call: NA; j_call: TRBJ1-3; v_call: TRBV9
cdr3_nt: TGTGCCAGCCTTTGGACCTTTAAGCCCCATGAGCAGTTCTTC; cdr3_aa: CASLWTFKPHEQFF; clone_size: NA; d_call: NA; j_call: TRBJ2-1; v_call: TRBV28
cdr3_nt: TGCAGCGTAAGACCCATTCTGAGGGAAAATGAGCAGTTCTTC; cdr3_aa: CSVRPILRENEQFF; clone_size: NA; d_call: NA; j_call: TRBJ2-1; v_call: TRBV29-1
cdr3_nt: TGTGCCAGCAGGCCCACAGGGGGCGCTTACAATGAGCAGTTCTTC; cdr3_aa: CASRPTGGAYNEQFF; clone_size: NA; d_call: TRBD1; j_call: TRBJ2-1; v_call: TRBV7-6
cdr3_nt: TGTGCCGCCGGGGCCCGGGGCGATGAGCAGTTCTTC; cdr3_aa: CAAGARGDEQFF; clone_size: NA; d_call: NA; j_call: TRBJ2-1; v_call: TRBV10-3
cdr3_nt: TGTGCCAGCAGCTCAGATAGCGGGAGGGCCCACGAGCAGTACTTC; cdr3_aa: CASSSDSGRAHEQYF; clone_size: NA; d_call: TRBD2; j_call: TRBJ2-7; v_call: TRBV11-2
cdr3_nt: TGTGCCAGCAGCTTAGGGCGTCAGGGGGCGGGCGACACTGAAGCTTTCTTT; cdr3_aa: CASSLGRQGAGDTEAFF; clone_size: NA; d_call: TRBD1; j_call: TRBJ1-1; v_call: TRBV7-9
cdr3_nt: TGTGCCAGCAGGCCCGGGGATGGTTATACGCAGTATTTT; cdr3_aa: CASRPGDGYTQYF; clone_size: NA; d_call: NA; j_call: TRBJ2-3; v_call: TRBV6-1
cdr3_nt: TGTGCCAGCAGTTTCGAGGGGTCAGGAACTGAAGCTTTCTTT; cdr3_aa: CASSFEGSGTEAFF; clone_size: NA; d_call: NA; j_call: TRBJ1-1; v_call: TRBV28
cdr3_nt: TGTGCCAGCACCATCTACACCGGGACAGGGGGATCTGAAGCTTTCTTT; cdr3_aa: CASTIYTGTGGSEAFF; clone_size: NA; d_call: TRBD1; j_call: TRBJ1-1; v_call: TRBV14
cdr3_nt: TGTGCCAGCAGCCAAGGGGTAATATTGACAGACTACGAGCAGTACTTC; cdr3_aa: CASSQGVILTDYEQYF; clone_size: NA; d_call: NA; j_call: TRBJ2-7; v_call: TRBV14